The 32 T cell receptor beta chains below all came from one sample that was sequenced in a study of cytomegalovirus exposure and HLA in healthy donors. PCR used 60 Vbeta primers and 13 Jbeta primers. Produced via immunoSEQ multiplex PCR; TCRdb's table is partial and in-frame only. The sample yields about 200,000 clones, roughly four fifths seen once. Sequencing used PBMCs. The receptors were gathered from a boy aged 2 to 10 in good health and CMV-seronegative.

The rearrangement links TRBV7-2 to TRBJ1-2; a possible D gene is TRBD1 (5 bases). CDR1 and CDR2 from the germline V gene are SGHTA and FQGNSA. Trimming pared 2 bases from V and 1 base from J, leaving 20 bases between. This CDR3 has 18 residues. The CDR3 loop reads CASSLRGGSRVGNYGYTF. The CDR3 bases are TGTGCCAGCAGCTTACGGGGAGGGAGCAGGGTCGGTAACTATGGCTACACCTTC.

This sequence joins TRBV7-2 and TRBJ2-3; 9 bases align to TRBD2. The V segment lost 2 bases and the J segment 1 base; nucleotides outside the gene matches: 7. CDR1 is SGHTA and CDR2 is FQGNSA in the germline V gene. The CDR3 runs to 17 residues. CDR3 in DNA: TGTGCCAGCAGCTTAAGAGTAGCGGGGGCCCGCACAGATACGCAGTATTTT. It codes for CASSLRVAGARTDTQYF.

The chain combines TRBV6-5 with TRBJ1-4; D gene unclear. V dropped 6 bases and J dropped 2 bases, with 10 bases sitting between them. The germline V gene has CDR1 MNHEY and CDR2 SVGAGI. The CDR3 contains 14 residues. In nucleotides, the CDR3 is TGTGCCAGCAGCGGGGTAGGGACTAATGAAAAACTGTTTTTT. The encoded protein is CASSGVGTNEKLFF.

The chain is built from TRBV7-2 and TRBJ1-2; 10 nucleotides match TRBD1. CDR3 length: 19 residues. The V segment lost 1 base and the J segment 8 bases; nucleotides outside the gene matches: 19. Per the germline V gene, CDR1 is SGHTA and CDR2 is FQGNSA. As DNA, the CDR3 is TGTGCCAGCAGCTTAGGTGTCTGGGGAACCGGGGACAGGGGAGGAGGCTACACCTTC. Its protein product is CASSLGVWGTGDRGGGYTF.

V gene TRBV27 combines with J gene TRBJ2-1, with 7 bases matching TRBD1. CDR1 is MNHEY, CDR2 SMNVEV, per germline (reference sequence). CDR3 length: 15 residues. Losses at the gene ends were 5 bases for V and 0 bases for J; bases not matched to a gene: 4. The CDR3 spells CASSRQGNSYNEQFF. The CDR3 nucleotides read TGTGCCAGCAGTCGACAGGGCAACTCCTACAATGAGCAGTTCTTC.

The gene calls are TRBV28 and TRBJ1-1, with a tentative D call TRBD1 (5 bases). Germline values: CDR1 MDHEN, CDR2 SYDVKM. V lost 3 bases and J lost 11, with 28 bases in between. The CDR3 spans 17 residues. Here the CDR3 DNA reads TGTGCCAGCAGTTTTGAGGAGGGGAGGCTTAGGTCTGGAGATGCTTTCTTT. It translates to CASSFEEGRLRSGDAFF.

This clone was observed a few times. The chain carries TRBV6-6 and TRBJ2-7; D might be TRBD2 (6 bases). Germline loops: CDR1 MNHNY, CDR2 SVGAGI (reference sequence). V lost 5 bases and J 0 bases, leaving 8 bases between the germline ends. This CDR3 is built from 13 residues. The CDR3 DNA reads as TGTGCCAGCAGTGTGCGGGACTCCTACGAGCAGTACTTC. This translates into CASSVRDSYEQYF.

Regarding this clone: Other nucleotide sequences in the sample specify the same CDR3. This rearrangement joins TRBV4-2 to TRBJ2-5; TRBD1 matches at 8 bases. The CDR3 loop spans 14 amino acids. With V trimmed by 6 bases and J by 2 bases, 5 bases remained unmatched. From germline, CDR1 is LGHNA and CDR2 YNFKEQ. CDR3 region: CASSMDRVQETQYF. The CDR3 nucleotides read TGTGCCAGCAGTATGGACAGGGTGCAAGAGACCCAGTACTTC.

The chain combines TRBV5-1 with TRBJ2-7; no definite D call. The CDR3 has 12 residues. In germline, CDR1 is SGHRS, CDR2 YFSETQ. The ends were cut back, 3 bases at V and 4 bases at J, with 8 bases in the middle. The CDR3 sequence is CASSYDWYEQYF. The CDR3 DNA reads TGCGCCAGCAGCTACGACTGGTACGAGCAGTACTTC.

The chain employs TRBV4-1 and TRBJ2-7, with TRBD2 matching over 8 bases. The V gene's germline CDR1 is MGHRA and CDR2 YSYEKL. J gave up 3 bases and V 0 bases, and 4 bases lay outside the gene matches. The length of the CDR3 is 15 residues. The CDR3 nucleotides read TGCGCCAGCAGCCAAGATTGGGCGGGGGGCTACGAGCAGTACTTC. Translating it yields CASSQDWAGGYEQYF.

CDR3 bases: TGTGCCAGCAGTTTATTTGAAGTACTAGCCAAAAACATTCAGTACTTC. It specifies CASSLFEVLAKNIQYF. The V call is TRBV27, the J call TRBJ2-4; no reliable D call. Germline V gene lookup returns CDR1 MNHEY and CDR2 SMNVEV (reference sequence). Trimming removed 1 base at V and 0 bases at J, with 10 bases between. CDR3 length: 16 residues.

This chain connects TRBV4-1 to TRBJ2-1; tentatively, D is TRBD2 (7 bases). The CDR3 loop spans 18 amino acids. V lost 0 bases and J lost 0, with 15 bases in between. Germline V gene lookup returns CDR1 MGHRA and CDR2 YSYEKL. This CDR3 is CASSQEGAGTSSYNEQFF. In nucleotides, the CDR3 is TGCGCCAGCAGCCAAGAGGGAGCGGGGACAAGCTCCTACAATGAGCAGTTCTTC.

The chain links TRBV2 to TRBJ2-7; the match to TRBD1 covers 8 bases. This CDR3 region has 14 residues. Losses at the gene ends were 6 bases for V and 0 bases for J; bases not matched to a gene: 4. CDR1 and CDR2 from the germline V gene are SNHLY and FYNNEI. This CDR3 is CASREQGDSYEQYF. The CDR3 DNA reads TGTGCCAGCAGAGAACAGGGGGACTCCTACGAGCAGTACTTC.

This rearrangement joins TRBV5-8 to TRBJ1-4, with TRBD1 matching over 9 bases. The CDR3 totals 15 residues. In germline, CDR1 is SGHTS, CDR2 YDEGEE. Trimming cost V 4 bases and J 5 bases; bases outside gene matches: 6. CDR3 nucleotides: TGTGCCAGCAGCGGTGGGACAGGGTTGAATGAAAAACTGTTTTTT. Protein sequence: CASSGGTGLNEKLFF.

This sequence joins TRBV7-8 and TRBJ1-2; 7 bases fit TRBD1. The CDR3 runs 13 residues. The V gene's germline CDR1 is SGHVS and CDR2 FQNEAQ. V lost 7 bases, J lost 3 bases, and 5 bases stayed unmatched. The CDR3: CASNVDRDYGYTF. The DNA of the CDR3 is TGTGCCAGCAACGTCGACAGGGACTATGGCTACACCTTC.

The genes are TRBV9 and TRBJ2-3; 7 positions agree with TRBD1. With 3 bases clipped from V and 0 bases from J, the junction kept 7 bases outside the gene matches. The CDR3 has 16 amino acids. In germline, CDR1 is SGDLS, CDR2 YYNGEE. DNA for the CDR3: TGTGCCAGCAGCGCTCCCGTGGGACAGAGCACAGATACGCAGTATTTT. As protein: CASSAPVGQSTDTQYF.

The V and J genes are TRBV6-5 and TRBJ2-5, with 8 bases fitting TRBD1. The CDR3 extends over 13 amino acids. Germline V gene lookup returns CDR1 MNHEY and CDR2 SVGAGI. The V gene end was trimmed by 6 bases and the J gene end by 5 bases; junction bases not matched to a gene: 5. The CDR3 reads CASRRTGLETQYF. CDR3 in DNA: TGTGCCAGCAGGCGGACAGGGCTGGAGACCCAGTACTTC.

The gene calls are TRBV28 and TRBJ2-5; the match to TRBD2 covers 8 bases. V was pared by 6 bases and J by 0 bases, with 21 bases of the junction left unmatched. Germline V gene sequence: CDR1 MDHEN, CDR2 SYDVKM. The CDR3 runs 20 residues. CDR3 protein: CASSHLVVSGPGGDQETQYF. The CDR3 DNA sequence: TGTGCCAGCAGCCACCTCGTAGTCTCTGGGCCGGGGGGGGACCAAGAGACCCAGTACTTC.

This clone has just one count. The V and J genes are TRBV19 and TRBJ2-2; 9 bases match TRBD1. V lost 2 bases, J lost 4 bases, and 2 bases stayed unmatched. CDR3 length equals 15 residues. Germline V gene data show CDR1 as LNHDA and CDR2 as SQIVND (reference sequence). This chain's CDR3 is CASSIRQGGTGELFF. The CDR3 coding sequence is TGTGCCAGTAGTATACGACAGGGGGGCACCGGGGAGCTGTTTTTT.

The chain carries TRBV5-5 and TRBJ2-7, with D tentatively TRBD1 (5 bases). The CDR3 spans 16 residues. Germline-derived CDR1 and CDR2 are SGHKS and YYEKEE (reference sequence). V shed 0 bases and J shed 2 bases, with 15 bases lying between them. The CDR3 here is CASSLAAGKLTYEQYF. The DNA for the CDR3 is TGTGCCAGCAGCTTGGCCGCAGGGAAGCTGACCTACGAGCAGTACTTC.

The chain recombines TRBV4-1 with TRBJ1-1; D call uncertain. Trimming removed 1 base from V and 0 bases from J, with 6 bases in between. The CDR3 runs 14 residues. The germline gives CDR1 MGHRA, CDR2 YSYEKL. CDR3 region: CASSQGNMNTEAFF. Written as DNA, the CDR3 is TGCGCCAGCAGCCAAGGCAACATGAACACTGAAGCTTTCTTT.

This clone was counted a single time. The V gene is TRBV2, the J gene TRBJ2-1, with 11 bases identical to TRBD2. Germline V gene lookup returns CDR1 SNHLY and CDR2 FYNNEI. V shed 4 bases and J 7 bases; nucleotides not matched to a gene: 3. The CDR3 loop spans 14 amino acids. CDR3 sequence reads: CASSVLAGVNEQFF. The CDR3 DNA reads TGTGCCAGCAGTGTACTAGCGGGGGTGAATGAGCAGTTCTTC.

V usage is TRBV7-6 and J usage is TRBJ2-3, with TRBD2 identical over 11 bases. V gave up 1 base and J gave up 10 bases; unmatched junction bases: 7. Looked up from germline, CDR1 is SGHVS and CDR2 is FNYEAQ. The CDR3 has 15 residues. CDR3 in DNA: TGTGCCAGCAGCTTAGTTCTAGCGGGGGGCCATCCGCAGTATTTT. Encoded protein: CASSLVLAGGHPQYF.

CDR3 DNA: TGTGCCAGCAGGGGGGACAGGGGTTATTCTCTAGATCAGCCCCAGCATTTT. Protein product: CASRGDRGYSLDQPQHF. The chain couples TRBV2 to TRBJ1-5, with 10 bases that match TRBD1. The CDR3 consists of 17 residues. Looked up from germline, CDR1 is SNHLY and CDR2 is FYNNEI. J was trimmed by 5 bases and V by 6 bases; bases with no gene match: 13.

CDR3 DNA sequence: TGCAGCGCCGGGACTGCCAATTACAATGAGCAGTTCTTC. Translating it yields CSAGTANYNEQFF. The chain is built from TRBV29-1 and TRBJ2-1; possibly TRBD2 for D (6 bases). This CDR3 contains 13 residues. Germline V gene sequence: CDR1 SQVTM, CDR2 ANQGSEA. The V end was cut by 7 bases, the J end by 4 bases, with 14 bases between.

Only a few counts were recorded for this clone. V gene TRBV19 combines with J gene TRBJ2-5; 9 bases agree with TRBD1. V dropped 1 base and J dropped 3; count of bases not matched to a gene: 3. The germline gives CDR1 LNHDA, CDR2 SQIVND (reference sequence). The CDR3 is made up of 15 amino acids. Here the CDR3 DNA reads TGTGCCAGTAGTATAGGAGGGACAGGGAAAGAGACCCAGTACTTC. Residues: CASSIGGTGKETQYF.

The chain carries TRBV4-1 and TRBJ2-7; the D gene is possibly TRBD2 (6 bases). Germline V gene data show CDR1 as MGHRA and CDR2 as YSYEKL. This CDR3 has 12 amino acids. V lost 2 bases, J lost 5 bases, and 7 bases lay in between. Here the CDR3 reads CASSQTGDEQYF. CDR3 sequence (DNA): TGCGCCAGCAGCCAAACGGGGGACGAGCAGTACTTC.

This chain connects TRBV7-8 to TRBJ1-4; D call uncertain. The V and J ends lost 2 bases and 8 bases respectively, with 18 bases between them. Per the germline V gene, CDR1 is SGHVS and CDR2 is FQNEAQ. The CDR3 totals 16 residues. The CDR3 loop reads CASSLNRLSYREKLFF. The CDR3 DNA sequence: TGTGCCAGCAGCTTAAACCGGTTGTCCTACCGGGAAAAACTGTTTTTT.

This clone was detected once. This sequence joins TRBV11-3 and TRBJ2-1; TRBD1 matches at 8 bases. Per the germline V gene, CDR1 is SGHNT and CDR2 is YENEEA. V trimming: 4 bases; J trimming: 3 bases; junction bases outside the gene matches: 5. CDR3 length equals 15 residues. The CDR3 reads CASSYTGGGYNEQFF. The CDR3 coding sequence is TGTGCCAGCAGCTACACAGGGGGTGGCTACAATGAGCAGTTCTTC.

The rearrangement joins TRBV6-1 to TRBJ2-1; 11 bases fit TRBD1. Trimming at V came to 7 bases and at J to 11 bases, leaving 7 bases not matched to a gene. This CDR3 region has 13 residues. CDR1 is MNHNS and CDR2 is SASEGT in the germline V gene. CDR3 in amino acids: CASMGTGGPKQFF. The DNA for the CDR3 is TGTGCCAGCATGGGGACAGGGGGTCCCAAGCAGTTCTTC.

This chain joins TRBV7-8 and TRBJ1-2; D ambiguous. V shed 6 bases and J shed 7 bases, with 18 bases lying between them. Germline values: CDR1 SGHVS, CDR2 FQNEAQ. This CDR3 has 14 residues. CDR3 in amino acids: CASSIGSIRGGYTF. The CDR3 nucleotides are TGTGCCAGCAGTATCGGATCTATTCGGGGTGGCTACACCTTC.

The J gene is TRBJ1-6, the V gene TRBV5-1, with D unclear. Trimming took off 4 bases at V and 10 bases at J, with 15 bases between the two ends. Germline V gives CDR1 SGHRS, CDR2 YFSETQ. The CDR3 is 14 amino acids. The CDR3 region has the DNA TGCGCCAGCAGCCCGAGGGCTGGGTGGTCACCCCTCCACTTT. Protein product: CASSPRAGWSPLHF.